This entry lists 28 T cell receptor beta chains sequenced from one sample in a study of T-cell memory formation after mild COVID-19. TCRdb re-derived calls from the 5' RACE reads in MiXCR, one entry per CDR3 protein. The sample shows about 170,000 distinct CDR3 sequences, 13% of them seen only once. Sequenced input: PBMCs or a T cell subset sorted from them (not recorded which). These receptors originate from a man aged 18 to 29 who had mild COVID-19 (a few samples of this study predate the infection). Cell type and time point are not known.

This sequence joins TRBV28 and TRBJ1-5; 10 bases are a match to TRBD1. Unmatched junction bases numbered 3, after V lost 2 bases and J lost 5 bases. The length of the CDR3 is 15 residues. Germline CDR1 reads MDHEN; CDR2 reads SYDVKM. The CDR3 DNA reads as TGTGCCAGCAGTTTAGCGACAGGGGGCTATCAGCCCCAGCATTTT. This translates into CASSLATGGYQPQHF.

This clonotype was seen more than once but under ten times. J is TRBJ2-7 and V is TRBV6-2 or TRBV6-3; 9 bases are shared with TRBD1. Losses at the gene ends were 6 bases for V and 3 bases for J; bases not matched to a gene: 3. CDR3 length: 13 amino acids. In germline, CDR1 is MNHEY, CDR2 SVGEGT. This CDR3 reads CASRKGQGYEQYV. The CDR3 bases are TGTGCCAGCAGAAAGGGACAGGGCTACGAGCAGTACGTC.

This clonotype was seen more than once but under ten times. J is TRBJ1-6 and V is TRBV4-3; no firm D call. Per germline, CDR1 LGHNA and CDR2 YSLEER. The CDR3 spans 18 residues. Trimming removed 0 bases from V and 9 bases from J, with 21 bases in between. In DNA form, the CDR3 reads TGCGCCAGCAGCCAAGATCGGGTGAGGTTAACTCTGGCTTCACCCCTCCACTTT. Translating it yields CASSQDRVRLTLASPLHF.

V and J are TRBV5-1 and TRBJ1-2; D is unresolved. V lost 0 bases, J lost 7 bases, and 13 bases lay in between. Per the germline V gene, CDR1 is SGHRS and CDR2 is YFSETQ. The CDR3 is made up of 14 amino acids. CDR3 DNA: TGCGCCAGCAGCTTGGGGGAACCTTCGGTTGGCTACACCTTC. This codes for CASSLGEPSVGYTF.

This clonotype was recorded a few times. This sequence joins TRBV20-1 and TRBJ1-3; D is perhaps TRBD1 (6 bases). Trimming removed 0 bases from V and 4 bases from J, with 10 bases in between. Germline V gives CDR1 DFQATT, CDR2 SNEGSKA (reference sequence). The CDR3 is 14 amino acids. The CDR3: CSARESGAGNTIYF. The CDR3 DNA is TGCAGTGCTAGAGAATCGGGGGCAGGAAACACCATATATTTT.

This clonotype was seen many times. The V gene is TRBV5-1, the J gene TRBJ2-3, with 7 bases aligning to TRBD2. CDR1 and CDR2 from the germline V gene are SGHRS and YFSETQ. V trimming: 2 bases; J trimming: 2 bases; junction bases outside the gene matches: 8. The CDR3 loop spans 16 amino acids. The CDR3 reads CASSFGSSGLTDTQYF. Here the CDR3 DNA reads TGCGCCAGCAGCTTCGGATCTAGCGGACTCACAGATACGCAGTATTTT.

The CDR3 nucleotides read TGCGCCAGCAGCTTGGGGACAGGGATCACCGGGGAGCTGTTTTTT. Amino acids: CASSLGTGITGELFF. The genes are TRBV5-1 and TRBJ2-2; TRBD1 matches 8 bases. The germline V gene encodes CDR1 SGHRS and CDR2 YFSETQ. J gave up 4 bases and V 0 bases, and 2 bases lay outside the gene matches. The CDR3 is made up of 15 amino acids.

The chain uses TRBV19 and TRBJ1-2, with 9 bases matching TRBD1. CDR3 size: 14 residues. Germline V gene data show CDR1 as LNHDA and CDR2 as SQIVND (reference sequence). V gave up 1 base and J gave up 8 bases; unmatched junction bases: 5. The CDR3 nucleotides read TGTGCCAGTAGTATAGGTACAGGGGGCCAAGGCTACACCTTC. Translating it yields CASSIGTGGQGYTF.

The sample holds many counts of this clonotype. CDR3 residues: CASSLQNYGYTF. The CDR3 nucleotides are TGTGCCAGCAGTTTACAAAACTATGGCTACACCTTC. The chain recombines TRBV12-3 or TRBV12-4 with TRBJ1-2; D gene unclear. The CDR3 covers 12 residues. The V gene lost 2 bases and the J gene lost 2 bases, with 3 bases spanning the gap.

There are a few counts of this clonotype. The V call is TRBV4-1, the J call TRBJ1-3, with 8 bases matching TRBD1. Trimming at V came to 3 bases and at J to 2 bases, leaving 9 bases not matched to a gene. Germline CDR1 is MGHRA and CDR2 is YSYEKL. The CDR3 is 17 residues long. The CDR3 nucleotides read TGCGCCAGCAGCCATCTACCGGACAGGGTGCCTGGAAACACCATATATTTT. It is translated as CASSHLPDRVPGNTIYF.

This clonotype has a handful of counts. The J gene is TRBJ2-3, the V gene TRBV5-1; the D is unclear. Between the trimmed V and J ends, which lost 4 bases and 4 bases, there was a span of 13 bases. The CDR3 length is 14 residues. The germline V gene has CDR1 SGHRS and CDR2 YFSETQ. This CDR3 reads CASSNRYPADTQYF. The CDR3 nucleotides are TGCGCCAGCAGCAACCGATACCCCGCAGATACGCAGTATTTT.

This chain joins TRBV27 and TRBJ2-5; 8 nucleotides line up with TRBD1. V was clipped by 5 bases and J by 5 bases; unmatched bases: 13. From germline, CDR1 is MNHEY and CDR2 SMNVEV (reference sequence). The CDR3 is 16 amino acids. The CDR3 nucleotides read TGTGCCAGCAGTCTCCGACGGACAGGGAAGTTGGAGACCCAGTACTTC. This gives the protein CASSLRRTGKLETQYF.

V usage is TRBV5-4 and J usage is TRBJ2-5, with TRBD2 identical over 7 bases. The CDR3 has 14 residues. CDR1 and CDR2 (germline): SGHNT, YYREEE (reference sequence). V lost 4 bases to trimming and J lost 4 bases; unmatched junction nucleotides: 7. The CDR3 DNA reads TGTGCCAGCAGCCCCGCGGGGGTGGGAGAGACCCAGTACTTC. Its protein is CASSPAGVGETQYF.

The rearrangement uses TRBV6-6 and TRBJ2-7; TRBD2 matches 13 bases. Unmatched junction bases numbered 11, after V lost 10 bases and J lost 5 bases. From germline, CDR1 is MNHNY and CDR2 SVGAGI (reference sequence). The length of the CDR3 is 15 residues. This CDR3 is CATTQRLAGGHEQYV. In nucleotides, the CDR3 is TGTGCCACTACTCAACGACTAGCGGGGGGCCACGAGCAGTACGTC.

This clonotype turned up a few times. The CDR3 nucleotides read TGTGCCAGCAGCCCCTCAGTTGCAACTAATGAAAAACTGTTTTTT. Its translation: CASSPSVATNEKLFF. The chain couples TRBV9 to TRBJ1-4; D not certain. The CDR3 is made up of 15 amino acids. CDR1 is SGDLS, CDR2 YYNGEE, per germline. V gave up 4 bases and J gave up 0 bases, with 10 bases separating them. The whole variable domain, remainder taken from reference TRBV9 and TRBJ1-4, is DSGVTQTPKHLITATGQRVTLRCSPRSGDLSVYWYQQSLDQGLQFLIQYYNGEERAKGNILERFSAQQFPDLHSELNLSSLELGDSALYFCASSPSVATNEKLFFGSGTQLSVL.

Only a few counts were recorded for this clonotype. The rearrangement uses TRBV27 and TRBJ2-7; D perhaps matches TRBD1 (5 bases). The CDR3 covers 14 residues. V lost 3 bases and J lost 3, with 12 bases in between. CDR1 and CDR2 (germline): MNHEY, SMNVEV (reference sequence). This chain's CDR3 is CASSFSGQGYEQYF. CDR3 DNA sequence: TGTGCCAGCAGTTTTTCCGGCCAGGGCTACGAGCAGTACTTC.

The chain is built from TRBV3-1 and TRBJ1-2, with unresolved D. Trimming took 1 base from V and 7 from J, leaving 10 bases between them. The CDR3 contains 13 residues. Germline assignment: CDR1 LGHDT and CDR2 YNNKEL (reference sequence). CDR3 nucleotide sequence: TGTGCCAGCAGCCAAGGGTTTGGGCTTGGCTACACCTTC. This codes for CASSQGFGLGYTF.

The J gene is TRBJ1-2, the V gene TRBV4-1; D uncertain. The CDR3 sequence is 15 residues long. Germline-derived CDR1 and CDR2 are MGHRA and YSYEKL. The V end lost 0 bases, the J end lost 5 bases, and 13 bases lay between the germline ends. The CDR3 sequence: CASSQEAAVIYGYTF. The DNA for the CDR3 is TGCGCCAGCAGCCAAGAGGCGGCCGTTATATATGGCTACACCTTC.

This clonotype was recorded a few times. The chain has TRBV7-9 and TRBJ2-1; 8 bases agree with TRBD1. The CDR3 length is 15 residues. Germline-derived CDR1 and CDR2 are SEHNR and FQNEAQ (reference sequence). V was pared by 7 bases and J by 8 bases, with 13 bases of the junction left unmatched. As DNA, the CDR3 is TGTGCCAGCATGGGGGTCAGGGGGCGTAGGTATGAGCAGTTCTTC. Its translation: CASMGVRGRRYEQFF.

This clonotype was observed a handful of times. The J gene is TRBJ1-5, the V gene TRBV11-2, with D possibly TRBD1 on 6 matching bases. CDR1 is SGHAT, CDR2 FQNNGV, per germline. CDR3 length equals 15 residues. Trimming took off 1 base at V and 6 bases at J, with 13 bases between the two ends. CDR3 coding DNA: TGTGCCAGCAGCTTAGTCCAGGGGTCAGGTCAGCCCCAGCATTTT. Protein product: CASSLVQGSGQPQHF.

This clonotype was observed a few times. The V gene is TRBV6-2 or TRBV6-3, the J gene TRBJ1-5; D remains unclear. V lost 6 bases and J 0 bases, leaving 18 bases between the germline ends. This CDR3 has 17 residues. Germline CDR1 is MNHEY and CDR2 is SVGEGT. The CDR3 DNA follows: TGTGCCAGCAGCACCTGGTGGGCTGTCAATAGCAATCAGCCCCAGCATTTT. It encodes CASSTWWAVNSNQPQHF.

The CDR3 bases are TGTGCCAGCAGCGTAACTTTCACTGCTTTGTGGCATGAGCAGTTCTTC. It is translated as CASSVTFTALWHEQFF. This chain uses TRBV9 with TRBJ2-1; D unresolved. In germline, CDR1 is SGDLS, CDR2 YYNGEE. Trimming removed 1 base at V and 8 bases at J, with 19 bases between. This CDR3 comprises 16 residues. The complete variable domain, with remaining parts taken from reference TRBV9 and TRBJ2-1, reads DSGVTQTPKHLITATGQRVTLRCSPRSGDLSVYWYQQSLDQGLQFLIQYYNGEERAKGNILERFSAQQFPDLHSELNLSSLELGDSALYFCASSVTFTALWHEQFFGPGTRLTVL.

This clonotype was seen only a few times. The chain recombines TRBV7-9 with TRBJ1-2; possibly TRBD1 for D (5 bases). With 5 bases removed from V and 4 bases from J, the gap between germline ends came to 17 bases. CDR1 is SEHNR, CDR2 FQNEAQ, per germline (reference sequence). CDR3 size: 15 residues. The CDR3 DNA follows: TGTGCCAGCAGCCCTGGTTGGGGGTCGCCCTATGGCTACACCTTC. It is translated as CASSPGWGSPYGYTF.

The chain employs TRBV3-1 and TRBJ2-4; D gene unclear. The V and J ends lost 9 bases and 3 bases respectively, with 15 bases between them. The V gene's germline CDR1 is LGHDT and CDR2 YNNKEL (reference sequence). There are 14 residues in the CDR3. This chain's CDR3 is CARPMWCGKNIQYF. CDR3 nucleotides: TGTGCCAGGCCCATGTGGTGCGGCAAAAACATTCAGTACTTC.

The rearrangement joins TRBV20-1 to TRBJ2-2; TRBD1 or TRBD2 may be the D gene (6 bases each). Germline values: CDR1 DFQATT, CDR2 SNEGSKA (reference sequence). V lost 0 bases and J lost 11, with 19 bases in between. The CDR3 totals 15 residues. The CDR3 DNA is TGCAGTGCTAGAGATCAATCGGGGGCCTCGAGCGAGCTGTTTTTT. This codes for CSARDQSGASSELFF.

The J gene is TRBJ1-2, the V gene TRBV20-1; TRBD1 might be the D (5 bases). V was shortened by 2 bases and J by 5 bases, with 12 bases between the two germline ends. CDR1 is DFQATT and CDR2 is SNEGSKA in the germline V gene (reference sequence). This CDR3 contains 13 residues. This chain's CDR3 is CSARWAGLYGYTF. DNA of the CDR3: TGCAGTGCTAGATGGGCAGGGTTATATGGCTACACCTTC.

This chain uses TRBV2 with TRBJ1-6; the D gene is possibly TRBD1 (6 bases). The CDR3 covers 12 residues. The germline V gene has CDR1 SNHLY and CDR2 FYNNEI. Trimming left V 6 bases short and J 10 bases short, with 10 bases between. The CDR3 region is CASSYRESPLHF. Here the CDR3 DNA reads TGTGCCAGCAGCTACAGGGAATCACCCCTCCACTTT. Drawing the rest from reference TRBV2 and TRBJ1-6, the complete variable domain is EPEVTQTPSHQVTQMGQEVILRCVPISNHLYFYWYRQILGQKVEFLVSFYNNEISEKSEIFDDQFSVERPDGSNFTLKIRSTKLEDSAMYFCASSYRESPLHFGNGTRLTVT.

This clonotype has only a few counts. The V and J genes are TRBV7-9 and TRBJ2-5, with a weak D call TRBD2 (5 bases). The CDR3 is 14 amino acids. Germline CDR1 SEHNR, CDR2 FQNEAQ (reference sequence). Deletions cut 7 bases from V and 4 bases from J, with 16 bases between. CDR3 region: CASNRVRSGETQYF. In nucleotides, the CDR3 is TGTGCCAGCAACCGGGTGAGAAGCGGAGAGACCCAGTACTTC.